Listed here is a single TCR beta chain. Its antigen is unidentified. Only in-frame clones appear in the TCRdb table, and some are missing; sequencing was by immunoSEQ multiplex PCR. Counted here are some 1 million clones, under 80% occurring once; the ten biggest clones make up 1.2% to 1.5%. From germline, CDR1 is SGHNT and CDR2 YYREEE (reference sequence). The CDR3 loop spans 15 amino acids. V was cut by 2 bases and J by 8 bases, with 19 bases left in between. This record comes from a study of shared clonotypes between healthy human individuals. Study results and limitations: Memory subsets had estimated richness that was generally smaller than that of naive subsets.

Sequenced input: memory CD4+ T cells sorted from blood. Subset reported: CD45RA-negative fraction. The receptor's source is a man in his late teens or twenties in good health. The chain links TRBV5-4 to TRBJ1-2; D is possibly TRBD1 (5 bases). CDR3 nucleotide sequence: TGTGCCAGCAGCTTAGGGGACCCTCCGATTATGGGCTACACCTTC. Its protein product is CASSLGDPPIMGYTF. The full variable domain, with the rest looked up from reference TRBV5-4 and TRBJ1-2, is ETGVTQSPTHLIKTRGQQVTLRCSSQSGHNTVSWYQQALGQGPQFIFQYYREEENGRGNFPPRFSGLQFPNYSSELNVNALELDDSALYLCASSLGDPPIMGYTFGSGTRLTVV.